This TCR beta chain originates from a study of technical replicates of blood from a few donors. TCRdb's copy holds only in-frame clones and misses some; the assay was immunoSEQ multiplex PCR. The repertoire holds under 100,000 clones, with 80% to 90% as singletons. Germline loops: CDR1 SGHTA, CDR2 FQGNSA. The CDR3 is 15 amino acids. V lost 5 bases to trimming and J lost 0 bases, with 12 bases between them. The sequence was obtained from a human donor in good health. Some clones in this sample may be carry-over from other donors' samples. The chain employs TRBV7-2 and TRBJ2-3; tentative D call: TRBD2 (5 bases). Input material: PBMCs. The CDR3 loop reads CASSTRLRSTDTQYF. The CDR3 bases are TGTGCCAGCAGCACCCGACTACGTAGCACAGATACGCAGTATTTT. The entire variable domain, with the rest obtained from reference TRBV7-2 and TRBJ2-3, is as follows: GAGVSQSPSNKVTEKGKDVELRCDPISGHTALYWYRQSLGQGLEFLIYFQGNSAPDKSGLPSDRFSAERTGGSVSTLTIQRTQQEDSAVYLCASSTRLRSTDTQYFGPGTRLTVL.